This entry describes one T cell receptor beta chain. The sample originates from a study of shared clonotypes between healthy human individuals. Sequencing used immunoSEQ multiplex PCR; TCRdb keeps in-frame clones, though not all of them. Seen here are roughly 1,600,000 clones, less than 99% observed once, and the top ten hold 0.36%. The germline CDR1 and CDR2 sequences are LNHDA and SQIVND (reference sequence). The V and J ends lost 7 bases and 6 bases respectively, with 13 bases between them. This CDR3 region has 13 residues. The V gene is TRBV19, the J gene TRBJ2-1; D not resolved. Sequencing was performed on naive CD4+ T cells sorted from blood. Subset in this sample: CD45RA+ positively selected. The receptor's source is a man younger than 40 in good health. This CDR3 is CASTISRGNEQFF. CDR3 sequence (DNA): TGTGCCAGTACCATATCCCGCGGCAATGAGCAGTTCTTC.